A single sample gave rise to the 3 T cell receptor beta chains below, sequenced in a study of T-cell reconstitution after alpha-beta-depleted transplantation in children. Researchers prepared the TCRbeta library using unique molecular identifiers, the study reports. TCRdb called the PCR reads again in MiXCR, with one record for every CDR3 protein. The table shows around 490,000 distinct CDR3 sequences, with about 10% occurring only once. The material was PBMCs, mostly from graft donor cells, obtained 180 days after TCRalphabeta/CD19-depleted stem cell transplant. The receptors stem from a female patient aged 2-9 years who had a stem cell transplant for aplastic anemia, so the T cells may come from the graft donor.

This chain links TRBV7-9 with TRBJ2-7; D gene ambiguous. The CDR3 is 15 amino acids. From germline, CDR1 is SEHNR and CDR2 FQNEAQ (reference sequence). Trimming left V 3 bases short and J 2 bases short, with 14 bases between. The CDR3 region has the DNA TGTGCCAGCAGCTTCTCGGTGGGATGGACCTACGAGCAGTACTTC. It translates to CASSFSVGWTYEQYF.

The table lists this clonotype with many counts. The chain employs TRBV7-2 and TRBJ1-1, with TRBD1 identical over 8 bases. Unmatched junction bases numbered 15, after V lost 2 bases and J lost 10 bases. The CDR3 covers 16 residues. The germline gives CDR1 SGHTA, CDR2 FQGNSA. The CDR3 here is CASSLYGTGNRLGAFF. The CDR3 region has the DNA TGTGCCAGCAGCTTATACGGGACAGGAAACCGCCTAGGAGCTTTCTTT.

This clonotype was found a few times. The CDR3, as DNA: TGTGCCAGCGCGGGGAATGAGCAGTTCTTC. Translated, it gives CASAGNEQFF. The chain employs TRBV28 and TRBJ2-1, with a possible D match to TRBD2 (6 bases). Germline assignment: CDR1 MDHEN and CDR2 SYDVKM. The V end was cut by 8 bases, the J end by 7 bases, with 6 bases between. The CDR3 extends over 10 amino acids.